These 23 T cell receptor beta chains share one sample of origin, sequenced in a study of blood T cell repertoires in COVID-19. Sequenced by immunoSEQ multiplex PCR; TCRdb stores in-frame clones only, minus some. Of around 56,000 clones listed, more than 80% are singletons. Sequenced sample: peripheral blood. These TCRs come from a man older than 75 with acute or convalescent COVID-19.

The chain is built from TRBV2 and TRBJ1-1; maybe TRBD1 (6 bases). The V end was cut by 10 bases, the J end by 4 bases, with 16 bases between. The CDR3 contains 13 residues. Germline V CDR1 and CDR2: SNHLY, FYNNEI. This CDR3 reads CATQTGQGTEAFF. CDR3 coding DNA: TGTGCCACGCAGACAGGTCAGGGCACTGAAGCTTTCTTT.

This rearrangement joins TRBV24-1 to TRBJ2-1; D is uncertain. V lost 3 bases and J 3 bases, leaving 8 bases between the germline ends. The CDR3 spans 14 residues. The V gene's germline CDR1 is KGHDR and CDR2 SFDVKD. This chain's CDR3 is CATSDGQIYNEQFF. CDR3 sequence (DNA): TGTGCCACCAGTGATGGGCAGATCTACAATGAGCAGTTCTTC.

This chain links TRBV18 with TRBJ2-5; 7 positions agree with TRBD2. The V and J ends lost 0 bases and 9 bases, in that order; junction bases with no gene match: 4. There are 13 residues in the CDR3. Germline lookup yields CDR1 KGHSH and CDR2 LQKENI. CDR3 sequence (DNA): TGTGCCAGCTCACCACCCAGCGGGGTGGCCCAGTACTTC. Its translation: CASSPPSGVAQYF.

DNA of the CDR3: TGTGCCAGCAGTGACCAAAGCACAGATACGCAGTATTTT. Translation gives CASSDQSTDTQYF. The V and J genes are TRBV6-4 and TRBJ2-3; D unclear. This CDR3 comprises 13 residues. The V gene lost 2 bases and the J gene lost 0 bases, with 3 bases spanning the gap. Per germline, CDR1 MRHNA and CDR2 SNTAGT.

This chain links TRBV30 with TRBJ1-3; the match to TRBD1 covers 8 bases. Losses at the gene ends were 4 bases for V and 3 bases for J; bases not matched to a gene: 2. Per the germline V gene, CDR1 is GTSNPN and CDR2 is SVGIG (reference sequence). This CDR3 has 13 residues. The CDR3 sequence is CAWKTGDGNTIYF. The CDR3 DNA sequence: TGTGCCTGGAAGACAGGGGATGGAAACACCATATATTTT.

The rearrangement links TRBV30 to TRBJ1-5, with D unclear. Trimming took 2 bases from V and 5 from J, leaving 10 bases between them. The germline V gene has CDR1 GTSNPN and CDR2 SVGIG (reference sequence). This CDR3 has 13 amino acids. Written as DNA, the CDR3 is TGTGCCTGGAGTTATACCATAGATCAGCCCCAGCATTTT. Translating gives CAWSYTIDQPQHF. The entire variable domain, with the rest obtained from reference TRBV30 and TRBJ1-5, is as follows: SQTIHQWPATLVQPVGSPLSLECTVEGTSNPNLYWYRQAAGRGLQLLFYSVGIGQISSEVPQNLSASRPQDRQFILSSKKLLLSDSGFYLCAWSYTIDQPQHFGDGTRLSIL.

The chain carries TRBV7-9 and TRBJ2-3; tentatively, D is TRBD2 (5 bases). Germline V CDR1 and CDR2: SEHNR, FQNEAQ (reference sequence). V shed 1 base and J shed 5 bases, with 22 bases lying between them. CDR3 size: 18 residues. CDR3 residues: CASSLDRVETPRGDTQYF. DNA for the CDR3: TGTGCCAGCAGCTTAGACCGCGTCGAGACTCCTCGGGGAGATACGCAGTATTTT.

This chain joins TRBV7-8 and TRBJ2-2; D gene uncertain. The V end was cut by 1 base, the J end by 0 bases, with 6 bases between. Germline V lookup: CDR1 SGHVS, CDR2 FQNEAQ. The CDR3 sequence is 15 residues long. This CDR3 reads CASSLGGTNTGELFF. DNA for the CDR3: TGTGCCAGCAGCTTAGGCGGAACGAACACCGGGGAGCTGTTTTTT. Full variable domain (rest looked up from reference TRBV7-8 and TRBJ2-2): GAGVSQSPRYKVAKRGQDVALRCDPISGHVSLFWYQQALGQGPEFLTYFQNEAQLDKSGLPSDRFFAERPEGSVSTLKIQRTQQEDSAVYLCASSLGGTNTGELFFGEGSRLTVL.

DNA of the CDR3: TGTGCCAGTAGTACAGGGGGAGATACGCAGTATTTT. Its translation is CASSTGGDTQYF. This chain joins TRBV19 and TRBJ2-3, with TRBD1 identical over 7 bases. V lost 4 bases, J lost 5 bases, and 0 bases stayed unmatched. The V gene's germline CDR1 is LNHDA and CDR2 SQIVND (reference sequence). CDR3 length: 12 residues.

The chain uses TRBV14 and TRBJ1-2; unclear D gene. This CDR3 has 13 residues. CDR1 is SGHDN and CDR2 is FVKESK in the germline V gene. V was pared by 1 base and J by 7 bases, with 10 bases between. The DNA of the CDR3 is TGTGCCAGCAGCCAAGCCCAATTGGCTGGCTACACCTTC. Amino acids: CASSQAQLAGYTF.

The chain links TRBV3-1 (or the pseudogene TRBV3-2) to TRBJ2-7; 10 nucleotides match TRBD1. Trimming took 5 bases from V and 5 from J; bases not matched to a gene: 6. The germline gives CDR1 LGHDT, CDR2 YNNKEL (reference sequence). The CDR3 has 14 residues. The CDR3 DNA follows: TGTGCCAGCAGCTGGGGGACAGGGGATAACGAGCAGTACTTC. This gives the protein CASSWGTGDNEQYF.

The V and J genes are TRBV5-1 and TRBJ2-5; D remains unclear. CDR1 and CDR2 from the germline V gene are SGHRS and YFSETQ. Trimming shortened V by 0 bases and J by 0 bases, and 9 bases separated the two germline ends. The CDR3 spans 15 residues. DNA for the CDR3: TGCGCCAGCAGCTTGGAGTGGGCCAACCAAGAGACCCAGTACTTC. Translated, it gives CASSLEWANQETQYF.

The V gene is TRBV11-2, the J gene TRBJ2-7; D gene ambiguous. The germline gives CDR1 SGHAT, CDR2 FQNNGV. The CDR3 is 11 amino acids. The V end lost 3 bases, the J end lost 4 bases, and 4 bases lay between the germline ends. CDR3 amino acids: CASSFQYEQYF. CDR3 DNA sequence: TGTGCCAGCAGCTTCCAATACGAGCAGTACTTC. The whole variable domain, filled in from reference TRBV11-2 and TRBJ2-7, reads EAGVAQSPRYKIIEKRQSVAFWCNPISGHATLYWYQQILGQGPKLLIQFQNNGVVDDSQLPKDRFSAERLKGVDSTLKIQPAKLEDSAVYLCASSFQYEQYFGPGTRLTVT.

The genes are TRBV11-3 and TRBJ2-1; 10 bases are a match to TRBD2. This CDR3 is 15 amino acids long. Losses at the gene ends were 5 bases for V and 6 bases for J; bases not matched to a gene: 7. CDR1 and CDR2 (germline): SGHNT, YENEEA. CDR3 amino acids: CASSPSGGAFNEQFF. The DNA for the CDR3 is TGTGCCAGCAGCCCCAGCGGGGGGGCTTTCAATGAGCAGTTCTTC.

The rearrangement joins TRBV6-5 to TRBJ2-3, with a weak D call TRBD1 (5 bases). This CDR3 region has 15 residues. The V gene lost 8 bases and the J gene lost 4 bases, with 19 bases spanning the gap. Germline CDR1 MNHEY, CDR2 SVGAGI. The DNA for the CDR3 is TGTGCCAGCCTGGGGCTCCCCCCGCGCCCAGATACGCAGTATTTT. Translating gives CASLGLPPRPDTQYF.

The rearrangement joins TRBV27 to TRBJ2-1; TRBD1 is a possible D gene (7 bases). Germline CDR1 is MNHEY and CDR2 is SMNVEV (reference sequence). There are 15 residues in the CDR3. The V and J ends lost 7 bases and 1 base respectively, with 14 bases between them. The chain's CDR3 is CASTRDSGSYNEQFF. The CDR3 nucleotides are TGTGCCAGCACCCGGGACAGCGGGTCCTACAATGAGCAGTTCTTC.

The J gene is TRBJ2-2, the V gene TRBV5-1, with 10 bases lining up with TRBD1. The CDR3 has 20 residues. With V trimmed by 0 bases and J by 0 bases, 11 bases remained unmatched. Germline CDR1 reads SGHRS; CDR2 reads YFSETQ. The CDR3 region has the DNA TGCGCCAGCAGCTTGGCCTTTGACAGGGGGCGCGGGGCGAACACCGGGGAGCTGTTTTTT. It encodes CASSLAFDRGRGANTGELFF.

This chain links TRBV6-5 with TRBJ1-1, with 11 nucleotides matching TRBD1. This CDR3 spans 14 amino acids. V shed 6 bases and J 4 bases; nucleotides not matched to a gene: 4. The germline V gene encodes CDR1 MNHEY and CDR2 SVGAGI. The CDR3 bases are TGTGCCAGCAGGGCGGACAGGGGGCTCACTGAAGCTTTCTTT. This sequence encodes CASRADRGLTEAFF.

V is TRBV21-1 and J is TRBJ2-2; the table gives TRBD2 as D, unverified against the DNA. TRBV21-1 is given as a pseudogene. CDR3 size: 13 residues. The CDR3 DNA reads as TGTGCCAGCAGCAGCCGGGACTCCGGGGAGCTGTTTTTT. Encoded protein: CASSSRDSGELFF.

The V call is TRBV12-1, the J call TRBJ2-3; the table's D call, TRBD2, has no DNA check behind it. TRBV12-1 is a listed pseudogene. The CDR3 totals 17 residues. CDR3 coding DNA: TGTGCCAGCAGCCCCCAGACGGAGCGACCTAGCACAGATACGCAGTATTTT. This sequence encodes CASSPQTERPSTDTQYF.

The J gene is TRBJ1-6, the V gene TRBV30, with a weak D call TRBD1 (6 bases). Germline V lookup: CDR1 GTSNPN, CDR2 SVGIG (reference sequence). This CDR3 comprises 14 residues. Trimming cost V 3 bases and J 8 bases, with 14 bases left between them. The CDR3: CAWRRAGDDSPLHF. The DNA of the CDR3 is TGTGCCTGGAGAAGGGCAGGGGATGATTCACCCCTCCACTTT.

This sequence joins TRBV6-6 and TRBJ1-5; 8 nucleotides match TRBD1. V shed 4 bases, J shed 7 bases, and the junction held 9 bases outside the gene matches. CDR3 length: 15 amino acids. Germline V gives CDR1 MNHNY, CDR2 SVGAGI (reference sequence). The DNA for the CDR3 is TGTGCCAGCAGTTCATATGGACAGGGTGGCCAGCCCCAGCATTTT. Amino acid sequence: CASSSYGQGGQPQHF.

V and J are TRBV7-2 and TRBJ2-1, with D perhaps TRBD1 (5 bases). The CDR3 runs 15 residues. V lost 4 bases to trimming and J lost 5 bases, with 15 bases between them. Looked up from germline, CDR1 is SGHTA and CDR2 is FQGNSA. The CDR3 spells CASSSGIFNNNEQFF. The CDR3 DNA follows: TGTGCCAGCAGCTCAGGGATTTTTAATAACAATGAGCAGTTCTTC.